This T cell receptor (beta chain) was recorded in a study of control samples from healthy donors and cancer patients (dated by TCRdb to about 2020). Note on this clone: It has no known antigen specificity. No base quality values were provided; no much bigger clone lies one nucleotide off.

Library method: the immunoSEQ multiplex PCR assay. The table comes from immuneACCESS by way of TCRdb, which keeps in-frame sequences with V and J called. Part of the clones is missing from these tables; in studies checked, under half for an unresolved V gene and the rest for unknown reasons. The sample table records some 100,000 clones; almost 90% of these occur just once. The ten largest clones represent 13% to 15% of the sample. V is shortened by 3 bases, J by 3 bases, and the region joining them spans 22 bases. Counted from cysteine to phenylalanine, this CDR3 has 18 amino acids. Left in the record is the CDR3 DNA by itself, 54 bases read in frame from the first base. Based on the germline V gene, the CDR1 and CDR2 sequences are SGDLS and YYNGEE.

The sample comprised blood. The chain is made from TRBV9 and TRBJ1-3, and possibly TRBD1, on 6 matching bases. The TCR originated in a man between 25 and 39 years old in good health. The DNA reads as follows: TGTGCCAGCAGCGCAGTACCCCACCCTCAGGGGTATGGAAACACCATATATTTT. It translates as CASSAVPHPQGYGNTIYF.